The rows below give T cell receptor beta chains drawn from one sample of a study of cytomegalovirus exposure and HLA in healthy donors. Profiled with immunoSEQ multiplex PCR; TCRdb holds only in-frame clones, not every one. Of some 90,000 clones in the sample, less than 70% are singletons; the top ten hold about 2.9%. The material sequenced was PBMCs. The receptor set was obtained from a man aged 50-59 years in good health and CMV-seronegative. CDR3s include the opening cysteine and the closing phenylalanine or tryptophan. D genes are given only for firm matches. Size is omitted from some rows. Given values are once, few, many or a class for expanded clones.

D	V	J	size	CDR3	DNA
NA	TRBV11-2	TRBJ1-1	NA	CASSFLSSGAEAFF	TGTGCCAGCAGCTTCTTATCGTCAGGGGCCGAAGCTTTCTTT
NA	TRBV6-6	TRBJ2-7	NA	CASSYSGGSYEQYF	TGTGCCAGCAGTTACTCGGGGGGTTCCTACGAGCAGTACTTC
NA	TRBV2	TRBJ1-2	few	CASSETTGSYGYTF	TGTGCCAGCAGTGAAACCACCGGGAGCTATGGCTACACCTTC
TRBD1	TRBV29-1	TRBJ2-3	NA	CSVDLSGTGSTDTQYF	TGCAGCGTTGACCTATCCGGGACAGGGAGCACAGATACGCAGTATTTT
NA	TRBV2	TRBJ1-1	NA	CASSVLTVNTEAFF	TGTGCCAGCAGTGTTCTTACGGTGAACACTGAAGCTTTCTTT
TRBD1	TRBV11-3	TRBJ1-5	NA	CASSWGQNQPQHF	TGTGCCAGCAGCTGGGGACAGAATCAGCCCCAGCATTTT
TRBD2	TRBV9	TRBJ2-5	NA	CASSVGGGALETQYF	TGTGCCAGCAGCGTGGGCGGGGGGGCCTTAGAGACCCAGTACTTC
NA	TRBV5-1	TRBJ1-3	NA	CASSSELSGNTIYF	TGCGCCAGCAGCTCCGAGCTCTCTGGAAACACCATATATTTT
TRBD1	TRBV30	TRBJ2-5	NA	CASDRGGGQETQYF	TGTGCCAGCGACAGGGGAGGAGGTCAAGAGACCCAGTACTTC
NA	TRBV5-1	TRBJ2-3	NA	CASSLSGGTVRVDTQYF	TGCGCCAGCAGCTTGTCTGGCGGGACAGTTAGGGTGGATACGCAGTATTTT
NA	TRBV5-1	TRBJ1-4	NA	CASGLEKLFF	TGCGCCAGCGGCCTTGAAAAACTGTTTTTT
NA	TRBV5-4	TRBJ1-2	NA	CASSLDREGYTF	TGTGCCAGCAGCTTGGACAGGGAAGGCTACACCTTC
NA	TRBV6-1	TRBJ1-1	NA	CASNLDGSGVAFF	TGTGCCAGCAACCTCGACGGTTCAGGGGTAGCTTTCTTT
NA	TRBV7-9	TRBJ1-6	NA	CASSQDSPNSPLHF	TGTGCCAGCAGCCAGGACAGCCCTAATTCACCCCTCCACTTT
NA	TRBV4-3	TRBJ2-3	once	CASSQDKRGSHTDTQYF	TGCGCCAGCAGCCAAGATAAACGGGGATCACACACAGATACGCAGTATTTT
NA	TRBV10-3	TRBJ1-1	NA	CAISEYTVNTEAFF	TGTGCCATCAGTGAGTACACAGTCAACACTGAAGCTTTCTTT
TRBD1	TRBV6-5	TRBJ1-1	NA	CASSSTTGAAFF	TGCGCCAGCAGTTCCACAACAGGGGCCGCTTTCTTT
NA	TRBV4-1	TRBJ2-5	few	CASSRSGGGGLETQYF	TGCGCCAGCAGTCGTTCTGGGGGGGGCGGTTTGGAGACCCAGTACTTC
NA	TRBV10-1	TRBJ1-1	NA	CASSVFTMNTEAFF	TGCGCCAGCAGTGTATTCACTATGAACACTGAAGCTTTCTTT
NA	TRBV29-1	TRBJ1-1	NA	CSGWWGDTEAFF	TGCAGCGGTTGGTGGGGGGACACTGAAGCTTTCTTT
TRBD2	TRBV5-1	TRBJ2-5	few	CASSPGLAETQYF	TGCGCCAGCAGCCCGGGACTAGCAGAGACCCAGTACTTC
NA	TRBV7-2	TRBJ1-3	NA	CASSLGQLGEGNTIYF	TGTGCCAGCAGCTTAGGACAGCTCGGCGAGGGAAACACCATATATTTT
TRBD1	TRBV27	TRBJ2-2	NA	CASSTTGTDLTGELFF	TGTGCCAGCAGTACTACCGGGACAGACTTAACCGGGGAGCTGTTTTTT
TRBD1	TRBV4-3	TRBJ1-1	once	CASSEDRGSFRNTEAFF	TGCGCCAGCAGCGAGGACAGGGGCTCCTTCCGGAACACTGAAGCTTTCTTT
NA	TRBV6-1	TRBJ2-2	NA	CASSEDQNTGELFF	TGTGCCAGCAGTGAAGATCAGAACACCGGGGAGCTGTTTTTT